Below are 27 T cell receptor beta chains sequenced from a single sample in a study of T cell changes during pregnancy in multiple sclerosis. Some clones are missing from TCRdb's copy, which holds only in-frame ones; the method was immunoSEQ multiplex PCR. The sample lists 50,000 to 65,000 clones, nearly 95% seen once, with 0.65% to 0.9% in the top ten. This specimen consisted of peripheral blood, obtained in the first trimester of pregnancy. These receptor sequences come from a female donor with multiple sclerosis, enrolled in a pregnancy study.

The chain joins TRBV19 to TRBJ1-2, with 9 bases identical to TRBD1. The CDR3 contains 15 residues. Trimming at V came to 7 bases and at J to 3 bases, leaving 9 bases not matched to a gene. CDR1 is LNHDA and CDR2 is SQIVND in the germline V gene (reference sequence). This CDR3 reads CASNGQGRSDYGYTF. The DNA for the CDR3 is TGTGCCAGTAACGGACAGGGGAGATCTGACTATGGCTACACCTTC.

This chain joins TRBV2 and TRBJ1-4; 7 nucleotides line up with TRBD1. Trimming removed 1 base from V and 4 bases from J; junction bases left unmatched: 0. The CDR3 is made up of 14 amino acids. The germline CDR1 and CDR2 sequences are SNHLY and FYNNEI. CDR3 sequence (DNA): TGTGCCAGCAGTGAAGGGGACAGTAATGAAAAACTGTTTTTT. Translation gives CASSEGDSNEKLFF.

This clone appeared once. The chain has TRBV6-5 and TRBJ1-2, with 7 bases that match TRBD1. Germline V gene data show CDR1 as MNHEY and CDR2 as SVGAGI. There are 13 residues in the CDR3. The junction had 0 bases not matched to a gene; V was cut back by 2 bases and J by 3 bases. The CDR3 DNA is TGTGCCAGCAGTTACACAGGGGACTATGGCTACACCTTC. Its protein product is CASSYTGDYGYTF.

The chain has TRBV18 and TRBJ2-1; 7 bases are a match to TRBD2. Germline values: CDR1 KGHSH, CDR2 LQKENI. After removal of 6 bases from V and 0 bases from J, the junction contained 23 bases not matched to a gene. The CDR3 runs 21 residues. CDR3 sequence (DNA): TGTGCCAGCTCGCGATCCCGGGAGGAGCGGCCCGCCTCCGACTCCTACAATGAGCAGTTCTTC. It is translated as CASSRSREERPASDSYNEQFF.

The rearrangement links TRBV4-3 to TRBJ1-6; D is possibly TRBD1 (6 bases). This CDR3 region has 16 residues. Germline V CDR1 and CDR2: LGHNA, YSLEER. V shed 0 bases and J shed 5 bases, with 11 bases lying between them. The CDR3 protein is CASSQDLPGDNSPLHF. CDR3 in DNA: TGCGCCAGCAGCCAAGATTTGCCAGGGGATAATTCACCCCTCCACTTT.

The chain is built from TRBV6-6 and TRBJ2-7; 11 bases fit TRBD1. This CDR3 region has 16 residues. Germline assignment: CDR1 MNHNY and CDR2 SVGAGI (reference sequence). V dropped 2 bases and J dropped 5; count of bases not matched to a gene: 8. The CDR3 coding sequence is TGTGCCAGCAGTTACCCGATCCCGGGACAGGGGGACGAGCAGTACTTC. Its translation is CASSYPIPGQGDEQYF.

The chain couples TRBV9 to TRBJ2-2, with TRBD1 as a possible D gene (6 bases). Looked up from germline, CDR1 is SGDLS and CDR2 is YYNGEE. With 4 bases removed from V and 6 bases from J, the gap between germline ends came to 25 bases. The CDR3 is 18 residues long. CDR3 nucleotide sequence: TGTGCCAGCAGCACCGAGGGGTGGGGGCTCCAGGGGTCCGGGGAGCTGTTTTTT. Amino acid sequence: CASSTEGWGLQGSGELFF. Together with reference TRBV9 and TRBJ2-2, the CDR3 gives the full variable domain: DSGVTQTPKHLITATGQRVTLRCSPRSGDLSVYWYQQSLDQGLQFLIQYYNGEERAKGNILERFSAQQFPDLHSELNLSSLELGDSALYFCASSTEGWGLQGSGELFFGEGSRLTVL.

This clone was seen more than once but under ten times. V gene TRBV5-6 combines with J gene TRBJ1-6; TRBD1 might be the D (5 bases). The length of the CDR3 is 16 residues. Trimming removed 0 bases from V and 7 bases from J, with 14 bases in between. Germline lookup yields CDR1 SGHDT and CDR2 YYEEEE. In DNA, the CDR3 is TGTGCCAGCAGCTTGGTGCACAGGAAAACCAATTCACCCCTCCACTTT. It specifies CASSLVHRKTNSPLHF.

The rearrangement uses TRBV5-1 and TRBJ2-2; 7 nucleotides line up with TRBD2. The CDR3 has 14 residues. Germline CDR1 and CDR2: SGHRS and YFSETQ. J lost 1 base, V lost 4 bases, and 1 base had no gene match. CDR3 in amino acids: CASSTGGNTGELFF. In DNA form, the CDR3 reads TGCGCCAGCAGCACGGGGGGGAACACCGGGGAGCTGTTTTTT.

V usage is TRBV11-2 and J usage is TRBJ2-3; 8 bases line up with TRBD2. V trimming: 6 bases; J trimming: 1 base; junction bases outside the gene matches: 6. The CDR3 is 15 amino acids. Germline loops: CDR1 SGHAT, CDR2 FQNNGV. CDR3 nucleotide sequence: TGTGCCAGCAGTTATACGGGGGGGCGCACAGATACGCAGTATTTT. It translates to CASSYTGGRTDTQYF.

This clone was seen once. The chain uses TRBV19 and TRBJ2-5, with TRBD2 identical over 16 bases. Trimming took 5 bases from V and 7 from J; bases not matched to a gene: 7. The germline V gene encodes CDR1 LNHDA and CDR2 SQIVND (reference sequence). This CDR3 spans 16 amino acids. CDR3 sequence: CASSPPGTSGGATQYF. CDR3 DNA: TGTGCCAGTAGTCCCCCAGGGACTAGCGGGGGGGCGACCCAGTACTTC. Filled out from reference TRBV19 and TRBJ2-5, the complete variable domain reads DGGITQSPKYLFRKEGQNVTLSCEQNLNHDAMYWYRQDPGQGLRLIYYSQIVNDFQKGDIAEGYSVSREKKESFPLTVTSAQKNPTAFYLCASSPPGTSGGATQYFGPGTRLLVL.

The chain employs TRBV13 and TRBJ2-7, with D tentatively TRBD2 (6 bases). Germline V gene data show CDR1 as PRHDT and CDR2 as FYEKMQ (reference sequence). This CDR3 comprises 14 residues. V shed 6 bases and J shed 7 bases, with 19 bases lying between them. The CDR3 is CASRGVLQSGEQYF. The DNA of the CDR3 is TGTGCCAGCAGGGGGGTCCTCCAAAGCGGGGAGCAGTACTTC.

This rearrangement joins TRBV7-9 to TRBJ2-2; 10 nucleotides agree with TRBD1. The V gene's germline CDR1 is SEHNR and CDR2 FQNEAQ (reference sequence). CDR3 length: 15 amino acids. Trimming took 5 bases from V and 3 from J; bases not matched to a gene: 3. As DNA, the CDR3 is TGTGCCAGCAGCCCGGGGACAGGGGACACCGGGGAGCTGTTTTTT. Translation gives CASSPGTGDTGELFF.

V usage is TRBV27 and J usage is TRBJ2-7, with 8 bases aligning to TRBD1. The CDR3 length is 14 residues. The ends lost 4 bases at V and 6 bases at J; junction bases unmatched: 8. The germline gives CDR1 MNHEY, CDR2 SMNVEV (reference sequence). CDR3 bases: TGTGCCAGCAGTTCAGGACAGGGTTATTTCGAGCAGTACTTC. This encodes CASSSGQGYFEQYF.

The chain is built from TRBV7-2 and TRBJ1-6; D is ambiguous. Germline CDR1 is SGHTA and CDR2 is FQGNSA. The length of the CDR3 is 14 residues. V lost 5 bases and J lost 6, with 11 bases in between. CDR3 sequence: CASSLGWANSPLHF. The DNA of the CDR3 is TGTGCCAGCAGCCTAGGTTGGGCTAATTCACCCCTCCACTTT.

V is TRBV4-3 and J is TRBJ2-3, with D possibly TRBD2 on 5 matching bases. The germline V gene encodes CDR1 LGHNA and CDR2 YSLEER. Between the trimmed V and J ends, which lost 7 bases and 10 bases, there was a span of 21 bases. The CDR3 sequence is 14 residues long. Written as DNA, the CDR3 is TGCGCCAGCACCCGGGCGGGCCTCGGGGATCCGCAGTATTTT. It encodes CASTRAGLGDPQYF.

The CDR3 DNA sequence: TGCGCCAGCAGGGCAACTGCTAGCGGAAAGAGCACAGATACGCAGTATTTT. Its protein product is CASRATASGKSTDTQYF. The V gene is TRBV5-1, the J gene TRBJ2-3; 7 bases agree with TRBD2. Germline CDR1 is SGHRS and CDR2 is YFSETQ. Unmatched junction bases numbered 12, after V lost 5 bases and J lost 0 bases. The CDR3 has 17 amino acids. The full variable domain, with the rest looked up from reference TRBV5-1 and TRBJ2-3, is KAGVTQTPRYLIKTRGQQVTLSCSPISGHRSVSWYQQTPGQGLQFLFEYFSETQRNKGNFPGRFSGRQFSNSRSEMNVSTLELGDSALYLCASRATASGKSTDTQYFGPGTRLTVL.

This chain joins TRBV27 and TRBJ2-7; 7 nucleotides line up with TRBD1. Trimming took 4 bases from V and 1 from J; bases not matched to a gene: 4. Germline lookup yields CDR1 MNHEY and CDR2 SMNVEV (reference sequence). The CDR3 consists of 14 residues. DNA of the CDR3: TGTGCCAGCAGTTCTAACAGGGGATCCTACGAGCAGTACTTC. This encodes CASSSNRGSYEQYF.

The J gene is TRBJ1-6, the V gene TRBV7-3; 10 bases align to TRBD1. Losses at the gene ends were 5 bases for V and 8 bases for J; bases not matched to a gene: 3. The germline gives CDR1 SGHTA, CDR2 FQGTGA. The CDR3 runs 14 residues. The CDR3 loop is CASSRGQGDSPLHF. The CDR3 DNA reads TGTGCCAGCAGCCGAGGACAGGGGGATTCACCCCTCCACTTT. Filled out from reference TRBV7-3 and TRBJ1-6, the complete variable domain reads GAGVSQTPSNKVTEKGKYVELRCDPISGHTALYWYRQSLGQGPEFLIYFQGTGAADDSGLPNDRFFAVRPEGSVSTLKIQRTERGDSAVYLCASSRGQGDSPLHFGNGTRLTVT.

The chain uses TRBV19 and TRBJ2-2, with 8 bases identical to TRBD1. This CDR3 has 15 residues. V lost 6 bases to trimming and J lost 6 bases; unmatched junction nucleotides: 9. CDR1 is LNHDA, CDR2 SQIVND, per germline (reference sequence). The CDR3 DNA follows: TGTGCCAGTAGGTCAGGACAGGGCCCTCCCGGGGAGCTGTTTTTT. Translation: CASRSGQGPPGELFF.

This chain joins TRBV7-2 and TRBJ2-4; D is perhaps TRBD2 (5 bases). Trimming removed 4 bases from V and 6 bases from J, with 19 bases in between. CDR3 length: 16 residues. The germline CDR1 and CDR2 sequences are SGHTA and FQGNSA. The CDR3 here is CASSSRKGGDGNIQYF. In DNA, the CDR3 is TGTGCCAGCAGCTCCCGCAAAGGAGGTGACGGAAACATTCAGTACTTC.

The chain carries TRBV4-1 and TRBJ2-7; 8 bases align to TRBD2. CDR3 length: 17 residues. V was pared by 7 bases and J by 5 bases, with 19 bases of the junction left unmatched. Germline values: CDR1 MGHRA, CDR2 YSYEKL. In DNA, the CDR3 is TGCGCCAGCAAAACAGAGACCGGGACTAGTGTTCGAGACGAGCAGTACTTC. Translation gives CASKTETGTSVRDEQYF.

The CDR3 nucleotides are TGTGCTAGTGGTTTGTACGGGGTTTACAATGAGCAGTTCTTC. Protein: CASGLYGVYNEQFF. J is TRBJ2-1 and V is TRBV12-5, with D tentatively TRBD2 (5 bases). V lost 2 bases to trimming and J lost 4 bases, with 9 bases between them. This CDR3 is 14 amino acids long. Germline V gene data show CDR1 as LGHNT and CDR2 as FRNRAP.

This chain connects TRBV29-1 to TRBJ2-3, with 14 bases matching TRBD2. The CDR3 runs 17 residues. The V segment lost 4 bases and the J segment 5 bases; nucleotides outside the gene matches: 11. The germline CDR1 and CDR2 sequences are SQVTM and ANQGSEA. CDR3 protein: CSVAPGLAGANRDTQYF. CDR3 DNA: TGCAGCGTTGCCCCGGGACTAGCGGGGGCCAACAGAGATACGCAGTATTTT.

The CDR3 nucleotides read TGTGCCAGCAGGTTGACAGGGAACACTGAAGCTTTCTTT. Translation: CASRLTGNTEAFF. The rearrangement links TRBV7-2 to TRBJ1-1; D is possibly TRBD1 (6 bases). The ends were cut back, 6 bases at V and 1 base at J, with 9 bases in the middle. This CDR3 has 13 amino acids. Per the germline V gene, CDR1 is SGHTA and CDR2 is FQGNSA.

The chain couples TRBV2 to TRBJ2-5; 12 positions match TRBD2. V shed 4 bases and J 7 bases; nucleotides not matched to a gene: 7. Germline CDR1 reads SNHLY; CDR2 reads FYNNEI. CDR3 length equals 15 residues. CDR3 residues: CASSARPTSGGTQYF. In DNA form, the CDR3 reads TGTGCCAGCAGTGCTCGTCCGACTAGCGGGGGGACCCAGTACTTC.

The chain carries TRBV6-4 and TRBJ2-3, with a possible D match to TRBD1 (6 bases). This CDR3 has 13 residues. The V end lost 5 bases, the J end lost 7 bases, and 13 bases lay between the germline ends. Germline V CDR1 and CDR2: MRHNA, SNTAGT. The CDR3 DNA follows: TGTGCCAGCAGTCGGGACAATGTGAATACGCAGTATTTT. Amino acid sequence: CASSRDNVNTQYF.